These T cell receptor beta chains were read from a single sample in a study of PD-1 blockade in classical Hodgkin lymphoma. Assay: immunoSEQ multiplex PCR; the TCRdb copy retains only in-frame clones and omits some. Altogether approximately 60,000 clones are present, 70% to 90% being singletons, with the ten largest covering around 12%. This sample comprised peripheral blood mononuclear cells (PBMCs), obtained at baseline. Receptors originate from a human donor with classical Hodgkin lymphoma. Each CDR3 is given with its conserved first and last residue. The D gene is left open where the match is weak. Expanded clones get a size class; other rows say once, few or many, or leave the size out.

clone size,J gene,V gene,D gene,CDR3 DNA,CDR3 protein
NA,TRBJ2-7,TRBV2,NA,TGTGCCAGCCAATCCGGGAATGACGAGCAGTACTTC,CASQSGNDEQYF
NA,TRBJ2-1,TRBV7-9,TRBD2,TGTGCCAGCACTGCGGGGGGCCCCTCCTACAATGAGCAGTTCTTC,CASTAGGPSYNEQFF
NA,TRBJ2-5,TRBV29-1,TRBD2,TGCAGCGTTCGGGCGGGGGGGCACGAGACCCAGTACTTC,CSVRAGGHETQYF
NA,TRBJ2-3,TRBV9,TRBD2,TGTGCCAGCAGCGTAGGTGATAGCGGGGGGTGGGATACGCAGTATTTT,CASSVGDSGGWDTQYF
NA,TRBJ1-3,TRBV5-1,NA,TGCGCCAGCAGCTTGGAAGGTGTAGGAGGGGGTGTTGGAAACACCATATATTTT,CASSLEGVGGGVGNTIYF
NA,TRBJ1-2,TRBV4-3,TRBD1,TGCGCCAGCAGCCAAGATGGGGGCAGGGGGTATGGCTACACCTTC,CASSQDGGRGYGYTF
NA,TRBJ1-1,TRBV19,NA,TGTGCCAGTAGTAGGGGGACGAACACTGAAGCTTTCTTT,CASSRGTNTEAFF
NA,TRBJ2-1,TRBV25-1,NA,TGTGCCAGCAGTGAAGTGTCTTGGGGTAGTATCTCCTACAATGAGCAGTTCTTC,CASSEVSWGSISYNEQFF
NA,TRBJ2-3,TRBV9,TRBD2,TGTGCCAGCAGCGTAGGTCTAGCGGGGGGGCGGGATACGCAGTATTTT,CASSVGLAGGRDTQYF
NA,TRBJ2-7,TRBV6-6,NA,TGTGCCAGCAAGGTGGGACTCGCTACCTACGAGCAGTACTTC,CASKVGLATYEQYF
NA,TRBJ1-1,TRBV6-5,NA,TGTGCCAGCAGTTACTTAGGGAACACTGAAGCTTTCTTT,CASSYLGNTEAFF
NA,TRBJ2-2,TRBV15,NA,TGTGCCACCAGCAGAGATCTGGGGCCTGACACCGGGGAGCTGTTTTTT,CATSRDLGPDTGELFF
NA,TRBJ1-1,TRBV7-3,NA,TGTGCCAGCAGCTTAGTTCGGGGACGGGGACCAGCAGCTTTCTTT,CASSLVRGRGPAAFF
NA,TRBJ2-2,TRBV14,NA,TGTGCCAGCAGCCACCCCAGAGGGGCATTTTGGTCAGCCGGGGAGCTGTTTTTT,CASSHPRGAFWSAGELFF
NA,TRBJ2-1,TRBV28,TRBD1,TGTGCCAGCAGTTTCCGTCGGGACAGGGGATACAATGAGCAGTTCTTC,CASSFRRDRGYNEQFF
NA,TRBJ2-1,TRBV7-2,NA,TGTGCCAGCAGCTTAGCATACAGGGTCATTTGGGGCAATGAGCAGTTCTTC,CASSLAYRVIWGNEQFF
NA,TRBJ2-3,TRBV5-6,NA,TGTGCCAGCAGCTTTAGATTGGGGCGGGGCACAAATACGCAGTATTTT,CASSFRLGRGTNTQYF
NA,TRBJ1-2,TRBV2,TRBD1,TGTGCCAGCAGAGATGACAGGGGTAACTATGGCTACACCTTC,CASRDDRGNYGYTF
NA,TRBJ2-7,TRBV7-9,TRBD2,TGTGCCAGCAGCTTAGAGCTCCAGCGGGGACTCTCCTACGAGCAGTACTTC,CASSLELQRGLSYEQYF
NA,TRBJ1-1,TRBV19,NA,TGTGCCAGTAGTATTAGGCAGGCTGAAGCTTTCTTT,CASSIRQAEAFF
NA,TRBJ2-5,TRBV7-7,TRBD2,TGTGCCAGCAGCCCGCGACTAGCGGGGGGTCCTCTCCAAGAGACCCAGTACTTC,CASSPRLAGGPLQETQYF
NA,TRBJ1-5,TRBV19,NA,TGTGCCAGTAGTATGAACCCAGGGTTAAGCAATCAGCCCCAGCATTTT,CASSMNPGLSNQPQHF
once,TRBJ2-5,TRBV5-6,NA,TGTGCCAGCACTTGGGAGGGGGCGTACCAAGAGACCCAGTACTTC,CASTWEGAYQETQYF
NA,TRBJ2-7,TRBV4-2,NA,TGTGCCAGCAGCCAAGTCGGAAGCCCGGGCTACGAGCAGTACTTC,CASSQVGSPGYEQYF
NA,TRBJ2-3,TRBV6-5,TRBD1,TGTGCCAGCAGTTCTCCAGACAGGGGGCTTACAGATACGCAGTATTTT,CASSSPDRGLTDTQYF
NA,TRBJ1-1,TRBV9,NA,TGTGCCAGCAGCGTAGCGGGGGGCCGGACTGAAGCTTTCTTT,CASSVAGGRTEAFF
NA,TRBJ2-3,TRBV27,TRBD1,TGTGCCAGCAGTCCACGGGACAGGGGGGCAGATACGCAGTATTTT,CASSPRDRGADTQYF
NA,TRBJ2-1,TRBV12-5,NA,TGTGCTAGTGGTTTGGGGGACGGGTACAATGAGCAGTTCTTC,CASGLGDGYNEQFF
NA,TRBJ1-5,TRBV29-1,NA,TGCAGCGTCGCAACAGGGTGGGGTCAGCCCCAGCATTTT,CSVATGWGQPQHF
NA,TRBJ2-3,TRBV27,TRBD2,TGTGCCAGCAGTGAGCGGGGGGCGCGAGATACGCAGTATTTT,CASSERGARDTQYF
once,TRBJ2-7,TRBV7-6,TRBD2,TGTGCCAGCAGCTTGGTTAGCGGGGACTACGAGCAGTACTTC,CASSLVSGDYEQYF
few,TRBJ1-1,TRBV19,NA,TGTGCCAGTATAGGGATGTGGAAAGGAACTGAAGCTTTCTTT,CASIGMWKGTEAFF
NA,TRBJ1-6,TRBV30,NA,TGTGCCTGGACCCCAATAAATTCACCCCTCCACTTT,CAWTPINSPLHF
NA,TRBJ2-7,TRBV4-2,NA,TGTGCCAGCAGCCAAGTCGTAGCCCCCTACGAGCAGTACTTC,CASSQVVAPYEQYF
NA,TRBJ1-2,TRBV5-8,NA,TGTGCCAGCAGCTTTCAGGGAGCTAACTATGGCTACACCTTC,CASSFQGANYGYTF
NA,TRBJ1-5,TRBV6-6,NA,TGTGCCAGCTCCAGGACGGCTAGCAATCAGCCCCAGCATTTT,CASSRTASNQPQHF
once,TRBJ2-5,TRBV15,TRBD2,TGTGCCACCAGCATGCCGGGACTAGCGGGGTGGGAGACCCAGTACTTC,CATSMPGLAGWETQYF
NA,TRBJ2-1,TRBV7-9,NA,TGTGCCAGCAGCTTAGTCTCTGGGGGGTTTAACGGGGATGAGCAGTTCTTC,CASSLVSGGFNGDEQFF
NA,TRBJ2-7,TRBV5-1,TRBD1,TGCGCCAGCAGAACGACAGGGGGCTACGAGCAGTACTTC,CASRTTGGYEQYF
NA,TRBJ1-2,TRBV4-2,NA,TGTGCCAGCAGCCAGATACTGGAGATCTATGGCTACACCTTC,CASSQILEIYGYTF
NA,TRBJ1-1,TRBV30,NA,TGTGCCTGGTCAGGGTCAATGAACACTGAAGCTTTCTTT,CAWSGSMNTEAFF
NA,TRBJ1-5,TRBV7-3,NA,TGTGCCAGCAGCTTGGATGGGACTCAGCCCCAGCATTTT,CASSLDGTQPQHF
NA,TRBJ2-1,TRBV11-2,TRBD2,TGTGCCAGCAAACCGACTAGCGGGGGGTCTTACAATGAGCAGTTCTTC,CASKPTSGGSYNEQFF
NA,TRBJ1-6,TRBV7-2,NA,TGTGCCAGCAGCTTAGGGGGTGGCAGGGAATTTTCACCCCTCCACTTT,CASSLGGGREFSPLHF
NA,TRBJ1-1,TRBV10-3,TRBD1,TGTGCCATCGGGGGGACAGGGGGCATAACTGAAGCTTTCTTT,CAIGGTGGITEAFF
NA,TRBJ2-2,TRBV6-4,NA,TGTGCCAGCAGTCCAGGGGAGGGGTCGAACACCGGGGAGCTGTTTTTT,CASSPGEGSNTGELFF